This record looks at one T cell receptor beta chain sequence and its context. Its specificity is not known. The data are from a study of blood T cells in healthy people across ages. Study in general: Roughly one uniquely barcoded beta molecule per two T cells was captured. Findings of the study overall: Any conclusive comparison of naive versus antigen-experienced cells was prevented by using unsorted PBMCs. Observed TCR beta diversity per million T cells went down as age went up. This fall followed a roughly linear course with age. Relative to aged donors, long-lived donors carried more naive CD4+ cells and displayed higher diversity.

CDR1 is SGHRS, CDR2 YFSETQ, per germline. The length of the CDR3 is 16 residues. V dropped 2 bases and J dropped 10 bases, with 22 bases sitting between them. A second PCR of about 6 to 12 cycles used a sample-barcoded 5' primer and a J-beta primer mix. TCRdb ran MiXCR on the 5' RACE reads and lists one entry per CDR3 protein. The sample lists about 1.6 million distinct CDR3 sequences; 30% to 35% were seen once. V and J are TRBV5-1 and TRBJ2-1; D is perhaps TRBD1 or TRBD2 (5 bases each). The material sequenced was blood. This sequence was found in a woman between 25 and 40 years old in good health. This chain's CDR3 is CASSFLGVVVGKEQFF. CDR3 nucleotides: TGCGCCAGCAGCTTCCTGGGGGTGGTCGTGGGCAAGGAGCAGTTCTTC.